The rows below give T cell receptor beta chains drawn from one sample of a study of identical twins. A single record per CDR3 protein comes from TCRdb applying MiXCR to the 5' RACE reads. The data show hundreds of thousands of distinct CDR3 sequences, 7% seen once. The data were also submitted as part of a second study, on yellow fever vaccine responses in identical twins.

Sequences were obtained from memory (CD45RO+) T cells sorted from blood. The source is a young woman in good health. The CDR3 runs from the conserved cysteine through the conserved F or W. Each record gives: D gene, V gene, J gene, clone size, CDR3 protein, CDR3 DNA. D genes are given only for firm matches. Size values are once, few and many counts, or a class for expanded clones, and some rows have none.

-	TRBV11-2	TRBJ1-1	many	CASSLDGWGTEAFF	TGTGCCAGCAGCTTAGATGGATGGGGCACTGAAGCTTTCTTT
-	TRBV19	TRBJ2-3	-	CASSFLTADTQYF	TGTGCCAGTAGTTTCCTGACAGCAGATACGCAGTATTTT
-	TRBV11-3	TRBJ2-5	-	CASSLDSKSPGQETQYF	TGTGCCAGCAGCTTAGATTCAAAGAGTCCGGGGCAAGAGACCCAGTACTTC
-	TRBV12-3/TRBV12-4	TRBJ2-7	many	CASSSRGRGSSYEQYF	TGTGCCAGCAGTTCCCGGGGGCGGGGCAGCTCCTACGAGCAGTACTTC
TRBD2	TRBV5-1	TRBJ2-5	many	CASSPGGSQETQYF	TGCGCCAGCAGCCCGGGGGGAAGTCAAGAGACCCAGTACTTC
TRBD2	TRBV6-1	TRBJ2-1	-	CASRGLATYEQFF	TGTGCCAGCAGGGGACTAGCGACGTATGAGCAGTTCTTC
-	TRBV15	TRBJ2-2	many	CATSRDPLSTVTGTGELFF	TGTGCCACCAGCAGAGACCCGCTTTCTACGGTCACAGGCACCGGGGAGCTGTTTTTT
-	TRBV6-2/TRBV6-3	TRBJ1-5	many	CASSYSVRFNQPQHF	TGTGCCAGCAGTTACTCGGTCCGTTTCAATCAGCCCCAGCATTTT
TRBD1	TRBV14	TRBJ1-2	-	CASSQAWSGGYTF	TGTGCCAGCAGCCAAGCTTGGTCAGGGGGGTACACCTTC
-	TRBV4-1	TRBJ2-7	few	CASSQGGPNEQYF	TGCGCCAGCAGCCAAGGGGGCCCTAACGAGCAGTACTTC
-	TRBV7-2	TRBJ2-1	many	CASSLSQRSSYNEQFF	TGTGCCAGCAGCTTATCCCAGAGGTCGTCCTACAATGAGCAGTTCTTC
-	TRBV25-1	TRBJ1-5	many	CASSGEASLSGEGQPQHF	TGTGCCAGCAGTGGGGAAGCTTCTCTGTCAGGGGAGGGTCAGCCCCAGCATTTT
TRBD2	TRBV5-1	TRBJ2-1	-	CASSSTSGANNEQFF	TGCGCCAGCAGCTCAACTAGCGGGGCTAACAATGAGCAGTTCTTC
-	TRBV20-1	TRBJ2-7	few	CSARDAGGAVDEQYF	TGCAGTGCTAGAGATGCAGGTGGAGCGGTCGACGAGCAGTACTTC
-	TRBV10-3	TRBJ2-3	-	CASRDVDTQYF	TGTGCCTCCCGGGACGTAGATACGCAGTATTTT
-	TRBV7-9	TRBJ2-3	few	CASSLKGADTQYF	TGTGCCAGCAGCTTAAAAGGAGCAGATACGCAGTATTTT
-	TRBV7-2	TRBJ2-7	-	CASSPRTGTTEQYF	TGTGCCAGCAGCCCAAGGACAGGGACTACGGAGCAGTACTTC
TRBD2	TRBV7-8	TRBJ2-5	many	CASSTGLAGSETQYF	TGTGCCAGCAGCACGGGACTAGCGGGGAGCGAGACCCAGTACTTC
TRBD1	TRBV12-3/TRBV12-4	TRBJ2-4	few	CASRLTGTDIQYF	TGTGCCAGCAGATTGACAGGGACAGACATTCAGTACTTC
-	TRBV29-1	TRBJ2-7	many	CSVRYTFYEQYF	TGCAGCGTTAGGTACACCTTCTACGAGCAGTACTTC
TRBD2	TRBV20-1	TRBJ2-3	many	CSAKRESTDTQYF	TGCAGTGCGAAGCGGGAAAGCACAGATACGCAGTATTTT
-	TRBV5-1	TRBJ2-5	few	CASSLEGGPGKETQYF	TGCGCCAGCAGCTTGGAGGGGGGGCCAGGGAAAGAGACCCAGTACTTC
TRBD2	TRBV28	TRBJ2-2	few	CASSLSEGLAGYTGELFF	TGTGCCAGCAGTTTATCTGAGGGACTAGCTGGGTACACCGGGGAGCTGTTTTTT
-	TRBV2	TRBJ1-1	many	CASSRSNTEAFF	TGTGCCAGCAGTCGAAGTAACACTGAAGCTTTCTTT
TRBD2	TRBV18	TRBJ2-1	few	CASSLSSGGIYNEQFF	TGTGCCAGCTCACTCTCTAGCGGGGGGATTTACAATGAGCAGTTCTTC
TRBD1	TRBV4-2	TRBJ2-4	many	CASSQPGQLAKNIQYF	TGTGCCAGCAGCCAACCGGGACAGCTAGCCAAAAACATTCAGTACTTC
TRBD2	TRBV12-3/TRBV12-4	TRBJ2-1	few	CASTPAGAANEQFF	TGTGCCAGCACCCCGGCGGGAGCGGCCAATGAGCAGTTCTTC
-	TRBV2	TRBJ2-6	many	CASSVIRPSSGANVLTF	TGTGCCAGCAGTGTAATTAGACCTAGCTCTGGGGCCAACGTCCTGACTTTC
-	TRBV10-3	TRBJ2-1	-	CAISGRDNEQFF	TGTGCCATCAGTGGAAGGGACAATGAGCAGTTCTTC
-	TRBV12-3/TRBV12-4	TRBJ2-7	-	CASSRPTGYWGTTYEQYF	TGTGCCAGCAGCCGTCCCACAGGGTATTGGGGGACGACCTACGAGCAGTACTTC
-	TRBV12-3/TRBV12-4	TRBJ1-5	many	CASRSLEQDQPQHF	TGTGCCAGCAGGTCCCTGGAGCAAGATCAGCCCCAGCATTTT
-	TRBV4-1	TRBJ1-4	few	CASSQTGKSTGGEKLFF	TGCGCCAGCAGCCAAACCGGGAAAAGCACCGGCGGAGAAAAACTGTTTTTT
-	TRBV29-1	TRBJ2-6	many	CSARVSGANVLTF	TGCAGCGCTAGAGTTTCTGGGGCCAACGTCCTGACTTTC
-	TRBV10-3	TRBJ2-3	-	CAIGKQLSTDTQYF	TGTGCCATCGGAAAGCAGCTAAGCACAGATACGCAGTATTTT
TRBD1	TRBV7-2	TRBJ1-2	many	CASSPGTGAYGYTF	TGTGCCAGCAGTCCTGGGACAGGGGCTTATGGCTACACCTTC
TRBD1	TRBV6-1	TRBJ2-2	few	CASREDRGRYTGELFF	TGTGCCAGCAGGGAGGACAGGGGGAGATACACCGGGGAGCTGTTTTTT
TRBD1	TRBV20-1	TRBJ1-1	few	CSARGPTGWAEAFF	TGCAGTGCTAGGGGCCCGACAGGGTGGGCTGAAGCTTTCTTT
-	TRBV2	TRBJ1-5	few	CASSTDSGGNQPQHF	TGTGCCAGCAGCACCGACAGTGGGGGCAATCAGCCCCAGCATTTT
-	TRBV6-1	TRBJ1-4	-	CASRADGEKLFF	TGTGCCAGCAGGGCGGACGGGGAAAAACTGTTTTTT
TRBD1	TRBV5-6	TRBJ2-2	-	CASSKTGGRTGELFF	TGTGCCAGCAGCAAGACAGGGGGGAGAACCGGGGAGCTGTTTTTT
-	TRBV5-1	TRBJ1-1	many	CASSPTTGSNTEAFF	TGCGCCAGCAGCCCAACTACAGGCAGCAACACTGAAGCTTTCTTT
TRBD1	TRBV7-8	TRBJ1-1	-	CASSDVPGTGTEAFF	TGTGCCAGCAGCGACGTACCCGGGACAGGGACTGAAGCTTTCTTT
-	TRBV28	TRBJ1-6	few	CASYSESSPLHF	TGTGCCAGCTATAGTGAAAGCTCACCCCTCCACTTT
-	TRBV19	TRBJ1-5	-	CASHAPHQPQHF	TGTGCCAGCCACGCTCCGCATCAGCCCCAGCATTTT
-	TRBV7-3	TRBJ2-2	many	CASSLNGERAGELFF	TGTGCCAGCAGCTTGAACGGGGAGCGAGCCGGGGAGCTGTTTTTT
TRBD2	TRBV12-3/TRBV12-4	TRBJ2-3	-	CASSYKAGGDTDTQYF	TGTGCCAGCAGTTACAAAGCGGGGGGAGACACAGATACGCAGTATTTT
TRBD1	TRBV20-1	TRBJ1-1	many	CSAGRTGPNTEAFF	TGCAGTGCTGGCAGGACAGGCCCGAACACTGAAGCTTTCTTT
TRBD2	TRBV7-2	TRBJ2-5	many	CASSGTTSLWETQYF	TGTGCCAGCAGTGGAACGACTAGCCTCTGGGAGACCCAGTACTTC